This passage covers 26 T cell receptor beta chains from one sample sequenced in a study of response to subunit inactivated influenza vaccine. Using its own MiXCR run on the RT-PCR reads, TCRdb lists one record per CDR3 protein. The data contain 650,000 to 700,000 distinct CDR3 sequences, 15% to 18% of them singletons. The sequencing used PBMCs from blood, collected roughly 13 days after vaccination. These receptors originate from a man aged 50 or older who received an inactivated influenza vaccine.

This clonotype was counted a few times. The genes are TRBV2 and TRBJ2-1; 10 nucleotides agree with TRBD2. This CDR3 contains 14 residues. Germline V gene data show CDR1 as SNHLY and CDR2 as FYNNEI. V dropped 7 bases and J dropped 9; count of bases not matched to a gene: 9. The CDR3 here is CASISGRSRSEQFF. The CDR3, as DNA: TGTGCCAGCATTAGCGGGAGGAGCCGAAGTGAGCAGTTCTTC.

The chain couples TRBV4-2 to TRBJ2-6; 7 bases match TRBD1. Looked up from germline, CDR1 is LGHNA and CDR2 is YNFKEQ. The CDR3 covers 17 residues. J was trimmed by 0 bases and V by 4 bases; bases with no gene match: 6. The CDR3 region has the DNA TGTGCCAGCAGCCGTGGGGACAGCCTCTCTGGGGCCAACGTCCTGACTTTC. Translated: CASSRGDSLSGANVLTF.

The J gene is TRBJ2-2, the V gene TRBV29-1, with 8 bases fitting TRBD1. Looked up from germline, CDR1 is SQVTM and CDR2 is ANQGSEA. The CDR3 totals 15 residues. With 6 bases clipped from V and 5 bases from J, the junction kept 11 bases outside the gene matches. The CDR3 is CSVRMGQAGTGELFF. Here the CDR3 DNA reads TGCAGCGTCAGAATGGGACAGGCAGGGACCGGGGAGCTGTTTTTT.

The rearrangement links TRBV18 to TRBJ2-3; D remains ambiguous. Germline loops: CDR1 KGHSH, CDR2 LQKENI. The CDR3 loop spans 15 amino acids. V was clipped by 5 bases and J by 2 bases, with 14 bases between them. CDR3 nucleotides: TGTGCCAGCTCAAATACGAACCGCCTCACAGATACGCAGTATTTT. Translated: CASSNTNRLTDTQYF.

The chain carries TRBV7-9 and TRBJ2-7; no clear D gene. The CDR3 runs to 17 residues. Trimming removed 5 bases from V and 0 bases from J, with 20 bases in between. Per the germline V gene, CDR1 is SEHNR and CDR2 is FQNEAQ (reference sequence). This CDR3 is CASSGRSNLGFSYEQYF. The CDR3 bases are TGTGCCAGCAGCGGACGGTCGAATTTGGGATTCTCCTACGAGCAGTACTTC.

The CDR3, as DNA: TGCAGTGCTAGGGGGGCCTCTGCGTATAGCAATCAGCCCCAGCATTTT. Translating it yields CSARGASAYSNQPQHF. The chain recombines TRBV20-1 with TRBJ1-5; D is possibly TRBD1 (6 bases). Germline CDR1 DFQATT, CDR2 SNEGSKA (reference sequence). The CDR3 covers 16 residues. Trimming removed 3 bases at V and 0 bases at J, with 15 bases between.

At least ten counts were recorded for this clonotype. The genes are TRBV29-1 and TRBJ2-5; TRBD2 matches 10 bases. In germline, CDR1 is SQVTM, CDR2 ANQGSEA. The CDR3 extends over 13 amino acids. V trimming: 7 bases; J trimming: 5 bases; junction bases outside the gene matches: 7. The CDR3 DNA follows: TGCAGCGCTACAGCGGGAGGGGTGGAGACCCAGTACTTC. Translated, it gives CSATAGGVETQYF.

This clonotype was counted ten times or more. The chain is built from TRBV20-1 and TRBJ2-7; 9 bases line up with TRBD1. V dropped 0 bases and J dropped 5; count of bases not matched to a gene: 2. Looked up from germline, CDR1 is DFQATT and CDR2 is SNEGSKA (reference sequence). The CDR3 has 13 residues. The CDR3 bases are TGCAGTGCTAGAGATAGGGACAGGGACGAGCAGTACTTC. Its protein is CSARDRDRDEQYF.

The chain is built from TRBV30 and TRBJ2-7, with D possibly being TRBD1 (5 bases). Germline assignment: CDR1 GTSNPN and CDR2 SVGIG (reference sequence). Deletions cut 3 bases from V and 4 bases from J, with 7 bases between. The CDR3 extends over 11 amino acids. DNA for the CDR3: TGTGCCTGGAGCCCAGGGTACGAGCAGTACTTC. Protein: CAWSPGYEQYF.

This clonotype has only a few counts. CDR3 in DNA: TGTGCCAGCAGCCAAGGGCGAGGGTTGTACGAGCAGTACTTC. Its translation is CASSQGRGLYEQYF. The chain carries TRBV3-1 and TRBJ2-7, with a weak D call TRBD2 (5 bases). V was clipped by 1 base and J by 4 bases, with 11 bases between them. Germline V gene lookup returns CDR1 LGHDT and CDR2 YNNKEL (reference sequence). This CDR3 contains 14 residues.

The chain recombines TRBV13 with TRBJ2-4; tentative D call: TRBD1 (6 bases). Trimming pared 5 bases from V and 2 bases from J, leaving 10 bases between. This CDR3 is built from 14 residues. Germline lookup yields CDR1 PRHDT and CDR2 FYEKMQ (reference sequence). In nucleotides, the CDR3 is TGTGCCAGCAGCGACAGGAAGACCAAAAACATTCAGTACTTC. It specifies CASSDRKTKNIQYF.

DNA for the CDR3: TGTGCCAGCAGCTCCAGCATTTCAGAAAACATTCAGTACTTC. It encodes CASSSSISENIQYF. V is TRBV7-2 and J is TRBJ2-4; no firm D call. The CDR3 sequence is 14 residues long. Trimming removed 4 bases at V and 5 bases at J, with 12 bases between. In germline, CDR1 is SGHTA, CDR2 FQGNSA.

This clonotype was counted between two and nine times. The chain links TRBV15 to TRBJ1-1; the D gene is possibly TRBD1 (5 bases). Germline CDR1 is LNHNV and CDR2 is YYDKDF (reference sequence). The CDR3 is 14 amino acids. V shed 4 bases and J shed 5 bases, with 14 bases lying between them. The CDR3 coding sequence is TGTGCCACCAGCACGCGAGGGGCTGGGACTGAAGCTTTCTTT. Its protein is CATSTRGAGTEAFF.

This clonotype was counted at least ten times. The rearrangement joins TRBV3-1 to TRBJ2-7; TRBD2 agrees at 12 bases. Germline V gene lookup returns CDR1 LGHDT and CDR2 YNNKEL (reference sequence). The length of the CDR3 is 14 residues. The ends lost 3 bases at V and 4 bases at J; junction bases unmatched: 1. CDR3 residues: CASSQTSGSYEQYF. The CDR3 region has the DNA TGTGCCAGCAGCCAGACTAGCGGGAGTTACGAGCAGTACTTC.

A few counts support this clonotype. V usage is TRBV24-1 and J usage is TRBJ2-5; 7 bases match TRBD1. V lost 4 bases and J lost 2; bases outside the gene matches: 3. This CDR3 has 14 residues. Germline V gene lookup returns CDR1 KGHDR and CDR2 SFDVKD. The CDR3 loop is CATSEPDRQETQYF. The CDR3 coding sequence is TGTGCCACCAGTGAGCCGGACAGGCAAGAGACCCAGTACTTC.

The chain uses TRBV6-1 and TRBJ1-6; 7 positions match TRBD1. Germline trimming cut 6 bases from V and 9 bases from J; bases unmatched to any gene: 8. CDR1 is MNHNS and CDR2 is SASEGT in the germline V gene. The CDR3 runs 14 residues. CDR3 DNA: TGTGCCAGCAGGACAGGGACGCCGGGTTCACCCCTCCACTTT. It is translated as CASRTGTPGSPLHF.

The chain uses TRBV4-3 and TRBJ1-2; D may be TRBD1 (6 bases). V lost 4 bases, J lost 4 bases, and 16 bases lay in between. This CDR3 region has 15 residues. Germline-derived CDR1 and CDR2 are LGHNA and YSLEER. The CDR3 nucleotides are TGCGCCAGCAGCCCCCGGGGGGCTCTAGGCTATGGCTACACCTTC. This sequence encodes CASSPRGALGYGYTF.

The rearrangement uses TRBV20-1 and TRBJ2-1, with TRBD1 as a possible D gene (5 bases). CDR3 length equals 12 residues. V gave up 3 bases and J gave up 7 bases, with 10 bases separating them. The germline V gene has CDR1 DFQATT and CDR2 SNEGSKA (reference sequence). CDR3 sequence: CSARAGQNEQFF. In DNA form, the CDR3 reads TGCAGTGCTAGGGCAGGGCAAAATGAGCAGTTCTTC.

The J gene is TRBJ2-3, the V gene TRBV18; 13 bases are shared with TRBD2. The CDR3 is 17 amino acids. The junction had 6 bases not matched to a gene; V was cut back by 2 bases and J by 4 bases. The germline V gene has CDR1 KGHSH and CDR2 LQKENI. The chain's CDR3 is CASSPGSGLAGSDTQYF. CDR3 nucleotide sequence: TGTGCCAGCTCACCAGGTTCGGGACTAGCGGGGTCAGATACGCAGTATTTT. Drawing the rest from reference TRBV18 and TRBJ2-3, the complete variable domain is NAGVMQNPRHLVRRRGQEARLRCSPMKGHSHVYWYRQLPEEGLKFMVYLQKENIIDESGMPKERFSAEFPKEGPSILRIQQVVRGDSAAYFCASSPGSGLAGSDTQYFGPGTRLTVL.

This clonotype turned up a few times. The genes are TRBV9 and TRBJ2-1, with TRBD2 matching over 11 bases. Germline V gene lookup returns CDR1 SGDLS and CDR2 YYNGEE. Germline trimming cut 1 base from V and 6 bases from J; bases unmatched to any gene: 6. The CDR3 totals 16 residues. The DNA for the CDR3 is TGTGCCAGCAGCGTAACTAGCGGGAGAACCGGCAATGAGCAGTTCTTC. Translating gives CASSVTSGRTGNEQFF.

This clonotype was seen a handful of times. The chain carries TRBV9 and TRBJ2-7; TRBD2 aligns across 9 bases. CDR3 length: 16 amino acids. Losses at the gene ends were 0 bases for V and 2 bases for J; bases not matched to a gene: 6. CDR1 and CDR2 from the germline V gene are SGDLS and YYNGEE. The CDR3 DNA follows: TGTGCCAGCAGCGTAGGTGGTAGCGGGAGTCCCTACGAGCAGTACTTC. Its translation is CASSVGGSGSPYEQYF.

The J gene is TRBJ2-6, the V gene TRBV5-1; tentative D call: TRBD2 (6 bases). The V gene's germline CDR1 is SGHRS and CDR2 YFSETQ. The V and J ends lost 2 bases and 4 bases respectively, with 13 bases between them. The CDR3 is made up of 16 amino acids. The DNA for the CDR3 is TGCGCCAGCAGCTTTGAAGGGCGGGGAGGGGCCAACGTCCTGACTTTC. Protein: CASSFEGRGGANVLTF.

This clonotype came up many times. The rearrangement links TRBV10-3 to TRBJ2-4; TRBD1 might be the D (6 bases). The CDR3 extends over 16 amino acids. V was shortened by 6 bases and J by 3 bases, with 18 bases between the two germline ends. The V gene's germline CDR1 is ENHRY and CDR2 SYGVKD. DNA of the CDR3: TGTGCCATCAGCCCCAGGGGCACTCGGGGCAAAAACATTCAGTACTTC. This codes for CAISPRGTRGKNIQYF.

This clonotype was observed a handful of times. The chain links TRBV7-6 to TRBJ2-1; either TRBD1 or TRBD2 may fit D (5 bases each). The length of the CDR3 is 17 residues. Trimming left V 1 base short and J 8 bases short, with 21 bases between. Germline V gene data show CDR1 as SGHVS and CDR2 as FNYEAQ. The chain's CDR3 is CASSLGVGDQNSYEQFF. CDR3 nucleotides: TGTGCCAGCAGCTTAGGAGTTGGGGACCAAAATAGCTATGAGCAGTTCTTC.

A few counts support this clonotype. The chain uses TRBV5-5 and TRBJ2-1; 9 nucleotides line up with TRBD1. The CDR3 length is 15 residues. The V gene end was trimmed by 4 bases and the J gene end by 8 bases; junction bases not matched to a gene: 10. Germline V gene sequence: CDR1 SGHKS, CDR2 YYEKEE (reference sequence). In DNA, the CDR3 is TGTGCCAGCAGCAATCCGGGACAGGGCCTCGATGAGCAGTTCTTC. Translated: CASSNPGQGLDEQFF.

This clonotype was seen repeatedly, ten times or more. V and J are TRBV29-1 and TRBJ2-3, with 15 positions matching TRBD2. The CDR3 totals 16 residues. CDR1 SQVTM and CDR2 ANQGSEA come from the germline V gene. Germline trimming cut 3 bases from V and 4 bases from J; bases unmatched to any gene: 5. For the CDR3, the DNA is TGCAGCGTTGACCCTAGGACTAGCGGGGGGGCAGATACGCAGTATTTT. Protein sequence: CSVDPRTSGGADTQYF.